A selection of T cell receptor beta chains follows, all from one sample in a study of cytomegalovirus exposure and HLA in healthy donors. Assay: immunoSEQ multiplex PCR; the TCRdb copy retains only in-frame clones and omits some. The sample contains just under 75,000 clones, approximately 94% of which appear only once. Sequencing was carried out using PBMCs. The receptors were sampled from a woman aged 18-35 years in good health and CMV-seropositive. Both conserved end residues are part of each CDR3. D genes are given only for firm matches. Clone sizes are given selectively: once, few, many, or a class where the clone is expanded.

CDR3 protein: CASSQTSGISGNTIYF
CDR3 DNA: TGTGCCAGCAGCCAAACATCGGGGATCTCTGGAAACACCATATATTTT
J gene: TRBJ1-3
D gene: NA
clone size: NA
V gene: TRBV7-2

CDR3 protein: CASSPGATSSYEQYF
CDR3 DNA: TGTGCCAGCTCACCAGGCGCGACTAGCTCCTACGAGCAGTACTTC
J gene: TRBJ2-7
D gene: NA
clone size: NA
V gene: TRBV18

CDR3 protein: CASSPATNQGIYGYTF
CDR3 DNA: TGTGCCAGCAGCCCAGCGACAAATCAGGGGATCTATGGCTACACCTTC
J gene: TRBJ1-2
D gene: NA
clone size: NA
V gene: TRBV5-6

CDR3 protein: CASSLASWGSGPYQETQYF
CDR3 DNA: TGTGCCAGCAGCTTAGCTTCCTGGGGTAGCGGGCCGTACCAAGAGACCCAGTACTTC
J gene: TRBJ2-5
D gene: TRBD2
clone size: NA
V gene: TRBV7-9

CDR3 protein: CASSHGQNTEAFF
CDR3 DNA: TGTGCCAGCAGCCACGGACAGAACACTGAAGCTTTCTTT
J gene: TRBJ1-1
D gene: NA
clone size: NA
V gene: TRBV7-8

CDR3 protein: CASSMGQQETQYF
CDR3 DNA: TGTGCCAGCTCAATGGGACAGCAAGAGACCCAGTACTTC
J gene: TRBJ2-5
D gene: TRBD1
clone size: NA
V gene: TRBV18

CDR3 protein: CASSSPGLSSYEQYF
CDR3 DNA: TGTGCCAGCAGTTCCCCGGGACTATCCTCCTACGAGCAGTACTTC
J gene: TRBJ2-7
D gene: TRBD2
clone size: once
V gene: TRBV28

CDR3 protein: CATSRDQRVGYTF
CDR3 DNA: TGTGCCACCAGCAGAGATCAGAGGGTGGGCTACACCTTC
J gene: TRBJ1-2
D gene: NA
clone size: NA
V gene: TRBV15

CDR3 protein: CASSQGQGGLANYGYTF
CDR3 DNA: TGTGCCAGCAGCCAAGGACAGGGGGGCCTAGCTAACTATGGCTACACCTTC
J gene: TRBJ1-2
D gene: TRBD1
clone size: NA
V gene: TRBV5-5

CDR3 protein: CATSRDVTYEQYF
CDR3 DNA: TGTGCCACCAGCAGAGATGTTACCTACGAGCAGTACTTC
J gene: TRBJ2-7
D gene: NA
clone size: NA
V gene: TRBV15

CDR3 protein: CASSLVVMNTEAFF
CDR3 DNA: TGTGCCAGCAGCTTAGTAGTCATGAACACTGAAGCTTTCTTT
J gene: TRBJ1-1
D gene: NA
clone size: NA
V gene: TRBV7-2

CDR3 protein: CASSMTRGYTF
CDR3 DNA: TGTGCCAGTAGTATGACACGCGGCTACACCTTC
J gene: TRBJ1-2
D gene: NA
clone size: NA
V gene: TRBV19

CDR3 protein: CASSPYRDLLRYTF
CDR3 DNA: TGCGCCAGCAGCCCGTACCGGGACTTACTGCGCTACACCTTC
J gene: TRBJ1-2
D gene: NA
clone size: NA
V gene: TRBV5-1

CDR3 protein: CSVVPTGTYEQYF
CDR3 DNA: TGCAGCGTTGTCCCGACAGGGACCTACGAGCAGTACTTC
J gene: TRBJ2-7
D gene: TRBD1
clone size: NA
V gene: TRBV29-1

CDR3 protein: CASSLSSETQYF
CDR3 DNA: TGTGCCAGCAGCTTGTCTTCCGAGACCCAGTACTTC
J gene: TRBJ2-5
D gene: NA
clone size: NA
V gene: TRBV5-4

CDR3 protein: CASSQNRVRAYGYTF
CDR3 DNA: TGCGCCAGCAGCCAAAACAGGGTGCGGGCCTATGGCTACACCTTC
J gene: TRBJ1-2
D gene: NA
clone size: NA
V gene: TRBV4-3

CDR3 protein: CASSEPSGSSYNEQFF
CDR3 DNA: TGTGCCAGCAGTGAGCCAAGCGGGAGCTCCTACAATGAGCAGTTCTTC
J gene: TRBJ2-1
D gene: TRBD2
clone size: once
V gene: TRBV6-1

CDR3 protein: CASSQQGSGANVLTF
CDR3 DNA: TGTGCCAGCAGTCAACAGGGCTCTGGGGCCAACGTCCTGACTTTC
J gene: TRBJ2-6
D gene: NA
clone size: few
V gene: TRBV28

CDR3 protein: CASSQVSGSIYGYTF
CDR3 DNA: TGCGCCAGCAGCCAAGTGTCAGGGTCCATCTATGGCTACACCTTC
J gene: TRBJ1-2
D gene: NA
clone size: NA
V gene: TRBV4-1

CDR3 protein: CASSYSGVTSPLHF
CDR3 DNA: TGTGCCAGCAGTTACTCAGGGGTAACTTCACCCCTCCACTTT
J gene: TRBJ1-6
D gene: NA
clone size: NA
V gene: TRBV6-6

CDR3 protein: CASSLLRGEGGYTF
CDR3 DNA: TGTGCCAGCAGTTTATTAAGAGGGGAGGGAGGCTACACCTTC
J gene: TRBJ1-2
D gene: NA
clone size: NA
V gene: TRBV28

CDR3 protein: CASSLAGDGSGELFF
CDR3 DNA: TGTGCCAGCAGCTTAGCGGGAGACGGATCCGGGGAGCTGTTTTTT
J gene: TRBJ2-2
D gene: NA
clone size: NA
V gene: TRBV7-9

CDR3 protein: CASSSTGDDPHTF
CDR3 DNA: TGTGCCAGCAGCTCTACAGGGGACGACCCGCACACCTTC
J gene: TRBJ1-2
D gene: TRBD1
clone size: NA
V gene: TRBV28

CDR3 protein: CASSPTGQGASRKYF
CDR3 DNA: TGTGCCAGTAGTCCCACGGGGCAGGGGGCGTCTAGGAAGTATTTT
J gene: TRBJ2-3
D gene: TRBD1
clone size: few
V gene: TRBV19

CDR3 protein: CASSPPNRGRTDTQYF
CDR3 DNA: TGTGCCAGCTCACCCCCGAACAGGGGAAGGACAGATACGCAGTATTTT
J gene: TRBJ2-3
D gene: TRBD1
clone size: once
V gene: TRBV18

CDR3 protein: CATSRDVSGSGNTIYF
CDR3 DNA: TGTGCCACCAGCAGAGATGTATCGGGTTCTGGAAACACCATATATTTT
J gene: TRBJ1-3
D gene: NA
clone size: once
V gene: TRBV15

CDR3 protein: CASGLVPRDAGDGYTF
CDR3 DNA: TGTGCTAGTGGTTTGGTACCAAGGGACGCAGGGGATGGCTACACCTTC
J gene: TRBJ1-2
D gene: NA
clone size: NA
V gene: TRBV12-5

CDR3 protein: CASSESRQGKNEQYF
CDR3 DNA: TGTGCCAGCAGTGAATCGCGACAGGGTAAAAACGAGCAGTACTTC
J gene: TRBJ2-7
D gene: TRBD1
clone size: once
V gene: TRBV2

CDR3 protein: CASSLEGLVPYIGELFF
CDR3 DNA: TGTGCCAGCAGCTTAGAAGGACTAGTCCCCTACATCGGGGAGCTGTTTTTT
J gene: TRBJ2-2
D gene: TRBD2
clone size: once
V gene: TRBV7-2

CDR3 protein: CASSYGVTNEKLFF
CDR3 DNA: TGTGCCAGCAGCTACGGAGTAACTAATGAAAAACTGTTTTTT
J gene: TRBJ1-4
D gene: NA
clone size: NA
V gene: TRBV7-9

CDR3 protein: CASLLAGAGDTGELFF
CDR3 DNA: TGTGCCAGCCTCCTAGCGGGAGCGGGGGACACCGGGGAGCTGTTTTTT
J gene: TRBJ2-2
D gene: TRBD2
clone size: NA
V gene: TRBV2

CDR3 protein: CASSPGQGPQYYEQYF
CDR3 DNA: TGTGCCAGCTCACCCGGACAGGGGCCACAATACTACGAGCAGTACTTC
J gene: TRBJ2-7
D gene: TRBD1
clone size: once
V gene: TRBV18

CDR3 protein: CASSSPGQGPYEQYF
CDR3 DNA: TGTGCCAGCAGCTCACCGGGACAGGGTCCCTACGAGCAGTACTTC
J gene: TRBJ2-7
D gene: TRBD1
clone size: NA
V gene: TRBV5-4

CDR3 protein: CATTPGGQGDYEQYF
CDR3 DNA: TGTGCCACCACCCCAGGGGGACAGGGGGACTACGAGCAGTACTTC
J gene: TRBJ2-7
D gene: TRBD1
clone size: NA
V gene: TRBV15

CDR3 protein: CASSFWTGGYEQYF
CDR3 DNA: TGCGCCAGCAGCTTTTGGACAGGGGGCTACGAGCAGTACTTC
J gene: TRBJ2-7
D gene: TRBD1
clone size: NA
V gene: TRBV5-1

CDR3 protein: CASSYSRVTPTEAFF
CDR3 DNA: TGTGCCAGCAGTTACTCGAGAGTCACCCCCACTGAAGCTTTCTTT
J gene: TRBJ1-1
D gene: NA
clone size: NA
V gene: TRBV6-5

CDR3 protein: CASSQGLSQPQHF
CDR3 DNA: TGTGCCAGCAGTCAGGGGCTGAGCCAGCCCCAGCATTTT
J gene: TRBJ1-5
D gene: NA
clone size: NA
V gene: TRBV27

CDR3 protein: CASSERAGGHSSYNEQFF
CDR3 DNA: TGTGCCAGCAGTGAAAGGGCGGGGGGTCACAGCTCCTACAATGAGCAGTTCTTC
J gene: TRBJ2-1
D gene: TRBD2
clone size: once
V gene: TRBV6-1

CDR3 protein: CASSRRGRRVVQETQYF
CDR3 DNA: TGTGCCAGCAGCCGGCGCGGGAGAAGGGTCGTTCAAGAGACCCAGTACTTC
J gene: TRBJ2-5
D gene: TRBD2
clone size: once
V gene: TRBV28

CDR3 protein: CASSFQGSNQPQHF
CDR3 DNA: TGTGCCAGCAGTTTCCAGGGAAGCAATCAGCCCCAGCATTTT
J gene: TRBJ1-5
D gene: NA
clone size: NA
V gene: TRBV2

CDR3 protein: CASSRWTSGGVLNTGELFF
CDR3 DNA: TGTGCCAGCAGCAGATGGACTAGCGGGGGGGTGTTGAACACCGGGGAGCTGTTTTTT
J gene: TRBJ2-2
D gene: TRBD2
clone size: NA
V gene: TRBV5-4

CDR3 protein: CASSLTGNSGNTIYF
CDR3 DNA: TGTGCCAGCAGCTTAACAGGGAACTCTGGAAACACCATATATTTT
J gene: TRBJ1-3
D gene: NA
clone size: NA
V gene: TRBV5-4

CDR3 protein: CASSQQQETQYF
CDR3 DNA: TGCGCCAGCAGCCAACAACAAGAGACCCAGTACTTC
J gene: TRBJ2-5
D gene: NA
clone size: NA
V gene: TRBV5-1

CDR3 protein: CASSPGTPGTGELFF
CDR3 DNA: TGTGCCAGCAGCCCCGGAACCCCGGGCACCGGGGAGCTGTTTTTT
J gene: TRBJ2-2
D gene: NA
clone size: NA
V gene: TRBV7-2

CDR3 protein: CASSIFWLDQPQHF
CDR3 DNA: TGTGCCAGTAGTATTTTTTGGCTAGATCAGCCCCAGCATTTT
J gene: TRBJ1-5
D gene: NA
clone size: once
V gene: TRBV19

CDR3 protein: CASRRSGVEQFF
CDR3 DNA: TGTGCCAGCAGACGTAGCGGGGTCGAGCAGTTCTTC
J gene: TRBJ2-1
D gene: TRBD2
clone size: NA
V gene: TRBV25-1

CDR3 protein: CASSPPGQGGTGELFF
CDR3 DNA: TGTGCCAGCTCACCACCTGGACAGGGGGGCACCGGGGAGCTGTTTTTT
J gene: TRBJ2-2
D gene: TRBD1
clone size: NA
V gene: TRBV18

CDR3 protein: CATSATRQGQETQYF
CDR3 DNA: TGTGCCACCAGCGCCACCCGACAGGGCCAAGAGACCCAGTACTTC
J gene: TRBJ2-5
D gene: TRBD1
clone size: NA
V gene: TRBV15

CDR3 protein: CASTKGRTASGNTIYF
CDR3 DNA: TGTGCCAGTACAAAAGGACGGACAGCTTCAGGAAACACCATATATTTT
J gene: TRBJ1-3
D gene: NA
clone size: NA
V gene: TRBV19